The present T cell receptor (beta chain) was sequenced within a study of T cell responses to AZD1222 COVID-19 vaccine (dated by TCRdb to about 2021). Turning to the overall study: TCR sequencing covered roughly 230 trial participants: 200 to 220 given two doses of AZD1222 and approximately 25 given two doses of MenACWY control vaccine. Trial participants were enrolled into age subgroups of 18-55, 56-69 and 70-plus years, which contained about 160, 30 and 59 TCR-sequenced participants, respectively. The study at large found these results: Because no day 14 peak-response samples were available, the repertoires could be characterized only after the peak T cell response. Epitopes outside the regions mutated in the B.1.351 and B.1.1.7 variants were reportedly recognized by nearly half of the unique spike-specific TCRs. Vaccine-associated CD4 TCRs spanned the whole spike protein, with dominant responses in regions 160-218 and 743-854. Most participants were white British and females outnumbered males, and the authors suggested that clonal diversity may have been underestimated. Only 5 to 7 AZD1222 recipients were SARS-CoV-2 seropositive at baseline, limiting conclusions about previously exposed vaccinees. In the small 56-69-year group, the increase in depth fell short of significance, most likely because of low power. After two AZD1222 doses, both the breadth and the depth of spike-specific TCRs were significantly higher than at day 0 and than in MenACWY recipients.

The CDR3 regions of human TCRbeta chains were analyzed by immunosequencing. The original methods were these. TCRs in the repertoires were matched against a reference library of SARS-CoV-2-specific TCRs that had been generated with the MIRA antigen-specificity platform. Breadth meant the fraction of unique TCRs that were SARS-CoV-2-associated, whereas depth meant the fraction of total T cells that were SARS-CoV-2-associated. Each spike-specific TCR was assigned to its reactive spike region and to a CD4 or CD8 class using the MIRA data. Log10-transformed breadth and depth values were compared by one-way ANOVA with Sidak's multiple comparisons tests. Drawn from immuneACCESS, this table holds only the in-frame rearrangements with V and J called that TCRdb kept. Clones are partly lost; checked studies trace under half to an unresolved V gene and leave the rest unexplained. The V and J calls and clone size come from that table; D and trimming were worked out from the DNA. For this sample there are 100,000 to 140,000 clones; about 90% appear just once. Clones ranked in the top ten supply about 9.1% of the sample.

Concerning this clone itself: The antigen this receptor binds is unknown. Base qualities are missing; no much larger clone stands one base away.

The time point label here, explained by the study, means: about 28 days (+/-7) after the second vaccine dose. AZD1222 recipients given second doses at about 4 weeks or at about 12 weeks were pooled, since spike-specific TCR depth and breadth were not found to differ between the two schedules. The vaccinee samples were drawn from two UK trials, COV001 and COV002, one of which was a single-blind randomized controlled phase 2/3 trial testing AZD1222 (ChAdOx1 nCoV-19) in healthy adults. For TCRbeta chain sequencing, PBMC samples from trial participants were taken at day 0 and at day 28 after the second dose. This sample comprised peripheral blood, obtained 28 days after the second AZD1222 dose. This receptor was obtained from an adult who received the AZD1222 COVID-19 vaccine.

The CDR3 region has the sequence CASRRGADTQYF. The DNA is TGTGCCAGCAGGAGGGGGGCAGATACGCAGTATTTT. The chain uses TRBV28 and TRBJ2-3; the D region may be TRBD1 or TRBD2, each matching 6 bases equally. Including the terminal cysteine and phenylalanine, the CDR3 comprises 12 residues. The kept DNA is CDR3 alone, 36 bases in frame from the first base. V and J lose 6 bases and 4 bases, and a span of 8 bases separates them. The germline V gene specifies MDHEN as CDR1 and SYDVKM as CDR2.